What follows are 16 T cell receptor beta chains derived from one specimen sequenced in a study of T cell responses to AZD1222 COVID-19 vaccine. The assay was immunoSEQ multiplex PCR, and TCRdb's table has in-frame clones only and misses some. The sample holds some 150,000 clones, over 80% seen once. Sequencing was performed on peripheral blood, taken on day 0 of MenACWY control vaccination. The source of these receptors is an adult in good health.

This clone was picked up a small number of times. V usage is TRBV10-3 and J usage is TRBJ1-2; 10 bases match TRBD1. The CDR3 loop spans 14 amino acids. In germline, CDR1 is ENHRY, CDR2 SYGVKD. Trimming removed 2 bases from V and 6 bases from J; junction bases left unmatched: 3. The CDR3, as DNA: TGTGCCATCAGTGAGGGAGGACAGGGGGATGGCTACACCTTC. Translation gives CAISEGGQGDGYTF.

This clone was seen just once. Other DNA sequences in this specimen translate into the identical CDR3. CDR3 DNA sequence: TGTGCCAGCAGTGAAGTGAGGGGGGCCGGCTACACCTTC. Its translation is CASSEVRGAGYTF. The V call is TRBV6-1, the J call TRBJ1-2; weak D call: TRBD1 (6 bases). The CDR3 loop spans 13 amino acids. CDR1 and CDR2 from the germline V gene are MNHNS and SASEGT. V was trimmed by 1 base and J by 8 bases, leaving 11 bases between them.

The V gene is TRBV19, the J gene TRBJ1-1; TRBD1 might be the D (6 bases). Germline CDR1 LNHDA, CDR2 SQIVND (reference sequence). V was trimmed by 2 bases and J by 7 bases, leaving 17 bases between them. This CDR3 comprises 15 residues. Here the CDR3 DNA reads TGTGCCAGTAGTATAAGGCTGTGGGGGACACTTGAAGCTTTCTTT. Its protein is CASSIRLWGTLEAFF.

The V and J genes are TRBV5-1 and TRBJ2-7; tentative D call: TRBD1 (6 bases). Germline-derived CDR1 and CDR2 are SGHRS and YFSETQ. Trimming took off 3 bases at V and 7 bases at J, with 29 bases between the two ends. CDR3 length equals 18 residues. Here the CDR3 reads CASSSRDSRGISGVEQYF. CDR3 coding DNA: TGCGCCAGCAGCTCGCGCGACAGTAGGGGGATATCAGGCGTTGAGCAGTACTTC.

CDR3 in amino acids: CASSVEGGRSPLHF. DNA of the CDR3: TGTGCCAGCAGCGTAGAAGGAGGAAGATCACCCCTCCACTTT. V usage is TRBV9 and J usage is TRBJ1-6; D remains ambiguous. The CDR3 spans 14 residues. V lost 0 bases, J lost 10 bases, and 11 bases lay in between. CDR1 is SGDLS, CDR2 YYNGEE, per germline.

Here the CDR3 DNA reads TGTGCCAGCAGCGTACACAGGGGGCGAGGGCAGCCCCAGCATTTT. As protein: CASSVHRGRGQPQHF. This chain connects TRBV7-8 to TRBJ1-5; 9 bases line up with TRBD1. The CDR3 runs to 15 residues. V trimming: 5 bases; J trimming: 7 bases; junction bases outside the gene matches: 9. The V gene's germline CDR1 is SGHVS and CDR2 FQNEAQ. Variable domain in full (rest from reference TRBV7-8 and TRBJ1-5): GAGVSQSPRYKVAKRGQDVALRCDPISGHVSLFWYQQALGQGPEFLTYFQNEAQLDKSGLPSDRFFAERPEGSVSTLKIQRTQQEDSAVYLCASSVHRGRGQPQHFGDGTRLSIL.

This clone has a handful of counts. V gene TRBV19 combines with J gene TRBJ1-2, with 7 bases identical to TRBD1. CDR1 is LNHDA and CDR2 is SQIVND in the germline V gene (reference sequence). CDR3 length equals 13 residues. V trimming: 4 bases; J trimming: 4 bases; junction bases outside the gene matches: 3. This CDR3 is CASSKDRTYGYTF. DNA of the CDR3: TGTGCCAGTAGTAAGGACAGGACCTATGGCTACACCTTC.

This sequence joins TRBV18 and TRBJ1-5; D uncertain. The germline CDR1 and CDR2 sequences are KGHSH and LQKENI. There are 16 residues in the CDR3. V lost 2 bases and J 0 bases, leaving 11 bases between the germline ends. The CDR3 sequence: CASSPEGRYSNQPQHF. The CDR3 DNA sequence: TGTGCCAGCTCACCAGAAGGCAGATATAGCAATCAGCCCCAGCATTTT.

The count of this clone is one. The CDR3 sequence is CASSTGTRSADTQYF. In DNA, the CDR3 is TGTGCCAGCAGTACCGGGACTAGGAGCGCAGATACGCAGTATTTT. The chain links TRBV6-4 to TRBJ2-3; 8 positions agree with TRBD2. The CDR3 has 15 residues. Germline V gene sequence: CDR1 MRHNA, CDR2 SNTAGT. Germline trimming cut 5 bases from V and 4 bases from J; bases unmatched to any gene: 8.

This sequence joins TRBV5-4 and TRBJ2-1, with D unresolved. This CDR3 is built from 14 residues. Germline V gene sequence: CDR1 SGHNT, CDR2 YYREEE (reference sequence). The V end lost 6 bases, the J end lost 4 bases, and 14 bases lay between the germline ends. The CDR3 DNA reads TGTGCCAGCACCCTTACTACTACTTACAATGAGCAGTTCTTC. Translation gives CASTLTTTYNEQFF.

This clone was observed a single time. This sequence joins TRBV7-9 and TRBJ1-4; TRBD1 matches at 8 bases. The CDR3 extends over 14 amino acids. CDR1 and CDR2 (germline): SEHNR, FQNEAQ (reference sequence). V gave up 5 bases and J gave up 7 bases; unmatched junction bases: 6. CDR3 in amino acids: CASSEDRDGEKLFF. The CDR3 DNA reads TGTGCCAGCAGCGAGGACAGGGACGGTGAAAAACTGTTTTTT. Drawing the rest from reference TRBV7-9 and TRBJ1-4, the complete variable domain is DTGVSQNPRHKITKRGQNVTFRCDPISEHNRLYWYRQTLGQGPEFLTYFQNEAQLEKSRLLSDRFSAERPKGSFSTLEIQRTEQGDSAMYLCASSEDRDGEKLFFGSGTQLSVL.

The J gene is TRBJ2-5, the V gene TRBV5-1; maybe TRBD2 (6 bases). Germline V gene data show CDR1 as SGHRS and CDR2 as YFSETQ. The V and J ends lost 2 bases and 3 bases respectively, with 8 bases between them. This CDR3 has 13 amino acids. CDR3 in DNA: TGCGCCAGCAGCTTCGGAGGGAAAGAGACCCAGTACTTC. The encoded protein is CASSFGGKETQYF.

The chain recombines TRBV7-8 with TRBJ1-5; D not resolved. Germline assignment: CDR1 SGHVS and CDR2 FQNEAQ. There are 15 residues in the CDR3. The germline V and J ends were trimmed by 5 bases and 0 bases, with 11 bases remaining between them. The CDR3 DNA follows: TGTGCCAGCAGCCGTGACGACGCTAGCAATCAGCCCCAGCATTTT. It yields the protein CASSRDDASNQPQHF. Full variable domain (outside the CDR3, taken from reference TRBV7-8 and TRBJ1-5): GAGVSQSPRYKVAKRGQDVALRCDPISGHVSLFWYQQALGQGPEFLTYFQNEAQLDKSGLPSDRFFAERPEGSVSTLKIQRTQQEDSAVYLCASSRDDASNQPQHFGDGTRLSIL.

The chain is built from TRBV11-2 and TRBJ2-1; a possible D gene is TRBD2 (6 bases). The CDR3 runs to 13 residues. The germline V gene encodes CDR1 SGHAT and CDR2 FQNNGV. The V gene lost 4 bases and the J gene lost 3 bases, with 7 bases spanning the gap. CDR3 in DNA: TGTGCCAGCAGCTCCGGGAGCTACAATGAGCAGTTCTTC. It codes for CASSSGSYNEQFF.

The chain is built from TRBV7-9 and TRBJ2-1, with 8 bases that match TRBD2. J was trimmed by 5 bases and V by 0 bases; bases with no gene match: 12. The CDR3 has 18 residues. Germline V lookup: CDR1 SEHNR, CDR2 FQNEAQ (reference sequence). CDR3 in amino acids: CASSLAGLAGGSDNEQFF. CDR3 nucleotides: TGTGCCAGCAGCTTAGCGGGCCTCGCGGGGGGATCCGACAATGAGCAGTTCTTC.

The V call is TRBV6-2 or TRBV6-3, the J call TRBJ2-1, with 7 bases lining up with TRBD2. Germline V gives CDR1 MNHEY, CDR2 SVGEGT. V dropped 6 bases and J dropped 7; count of bases not matched to a gene: 12. There are 15 residues in the CDR3. The CDR3 reads CASSPMTREINEQFF. CDR3 sequence (DNA): TGTGCCAGCAGCCCCATGACGCGGGAGATTAATGAGCAGTTCTTC.